This entry describes one T cell receptor (beta chain). There are many counts of this clonotype. The specificity of this receptor is unknown. The sample holds no much larger clone one base away, and base qualities are not on file. The library relied on multiplex PCR. The sequencing machine was an Illumina HiSeq 4000. To build TCR beta libraries, CDR3 regions were amplified by Arm-PCR using iRepertoire HTBI primers. Gel purification was performed on PCR products prior to sequencing. Concerning the study's data processing: Gene usage analysis of CDR3 amino acid clonotypes used the 55 to 65 TRBV and more than 13 TRBJ segments found across samples. Filtered high-quality paired reads were merged into contigs using COPE and FqMerger. BLAST was used to align contigs to IMGT TRBV, TRBD and TRBJ reference genes, and CDR3 was defined according to IMGT. Clonotypes above 0.1% frequency were classified as highly expanded clones. Shannon entropy was used to measure repertoire diversity, and the Gini coefficient was used to measure V-J evenness. A clonotype found in more than one individual was treated as public. TCRdb passed the public sequencing reads through fastp at Q25 and MiXCR, retaining productive beta sequences. Every CDR3 protein is listed once, alongside the most common genes and DNA of its rows. TCRdb's processing, not the study's, gives the V and J calls here. The sample table holds a few hundred thousand distinct CDR3 sequences, of which approximately 12% were seen once. The ten largest clones take up approximately 19% of the sample.

The time point label on this specimen signifies: newly diagnosed GD, antithyroid drugs for less than 3 months. RNA was extracted from PBMCs in TRIzol for both TCR sequencing and RNA sequencing. Graves' disease was diagnosed according to American Thyroid Association guidelines. The patients came from an endocrinology department in Xi'an, China. Each patient gave approximately 9.7 milliliters of peripheral blood, collected in an EDTA anticoagulant tube. Ficoll Paque Plus density gradient separation was used to isolate PBMCs, and no further T cell sorting was done. An Agilent 2100 Bioanalyzer and agarose gel were used to check RNA quality, and a NanoDrop 2000 was used to measure RNA concentration. Trimming removed 4 bases from V and 0 bases from J, leaving 22 bases between the germline ends. The CDR1 and CDR2 encoded by the germline V gene are MDHEN and SYDVKM. There are 19 amino acids in the CDR3, from cysteine to phenylalanine inclusive. This entry keeps only the CDR3 DNA: 57 bases, framed from base 1.

The data are from a study of regulatory T cells in long-lasting Graves disease (dated by TCRdb to the early 2020s). Concerning the study at large: Patients with newly diagnosed Graves' disease had been on antithyroid drugs for under 3 months. Patients with persistent Graves' disease were compared with patients with newly diagnosed Graves' disease using TCR sequencing and RNA sequencing of peripheral blood. The study was registered as a clinical trial and conducted in China. A total of roughly 35 samples underwent TCR sequencing: roughly 13 from persistent and roughly 20 from newly diagnosed Graves' disease patients. Points the paper makes about the study in general: The authors noted that the small sample size was a limitation that may lower accuracy. Only peripheral blood was studied, because thyroid tissue, the primary lesion, was inaccessible. Persistent patients shared more public clonotypes among themselves (around 2,700) than newly diagnosed patients did (over 900). Compared with newly diagnosed patients, patients with persistent Graves' disease had lower TCR Shannon entropy and fewer highly expanded clones, which suggests clonal expansion. Sequencing and analysis were restricted to the TCR beta chain. TRBV28, TRBJ1-2 and TRBJ2-5 were preferentially used in persistent disease, while TRBV20-1 and TRBJ2-1 were favored in newly diagnosed disease.

This sample was also put to use in a study of T cells in Graves' hyperthyroidism and ophthalmopathy. Per the second study: Graves' hyperthyroidism was defined as stable when no progression to ophthalmopathy occurred over 18 months of follow-up. Hyperthyroidism patients were newly diagnosed, had a disease duration of under 2 months, and were aged 18 to 65 years. The study excluded patients with uncontrolled infections, other autoimmune diseases, pregnancy or lactation. Diagnoses were established on the basis of clinical symptoms, serum thyroxine and TRAb, thyroid ultrasound, and orbital computed tomography. For the first round of RT-PCR on the TCR CDR3, the HTBI primer set was used together with the Qiagen OneStep RT-PCR kit. Blood samples also contained most of the expanded thyroid clonotypes (frequency above 0.001), which suggests that blood repertoires may reflect thyroid immune responses. Ophthalmopathy was separated from stable hyperthyroidism by a 13 V-J signature model, with around 88% sensitivity and about 81% specificity obtained in cross-validation and 80%/75% obtained in testing. In validation, progression to ophthalmopathy was predicted by the model with 70% to 71% sensitivity and roughly 76% specificity, a median of about 6.8 months before onset. A discovery cohort of fewer than 110 patients, roughly 40 with Graves' ophthalmopathy and 55 to 60 with stable Graves' hyperthyroidism, was used to find distinguishing TCR V-J signatures. An independent validation cohort of about 20 hyperthyroidism patients and 17 patients who later progressed to ophthalmopathy tested prospective prediction of ophthalmopathy. The 75 to 100 discovery patients were randomly split 7:3 into training and test sets. The study also compared thyroid tissue and blood T-cell repertoires from 6 or 7 Graves' hyperthyroidism patients. Following sampling, methimazole starting at 30 mg daily was given to hyperthyroidism patients, and high-dose intravenous methylprednisolone was given to ophthalmopathy patients. The libraries were constructed in a second round of multiplex PCR and then size-selected and purified. Paired-end sequencing of the libraries was performed with 100 bp reads on an Illumina HiSeq2000. SOAPnuke was used to process the raw data, with reads discarded if the reads contained adapters or uncalled bases, had a mean Phred below 15, or lacked an exact constant-primer or identifier match. COPE v1.2.5 was used to merge high-quality paired reads, and clonotypes were defined as unique nucleotide sequences. MiTCR v1.1 was used to align the clonotypes against IMGT TRBV, TRBD and TRBJ reference segments. The analysis included only V-J combinations with a frequency above 0.0001, which together covered more than 99% of the repertoires. The TCS score was defined as the ratio of F50 (clonal expansion) to E x V (chaos), calculated using BLOSUM62-based TCRdist between CDR3 peptides within each V-J. Welch's t-statistics and random forest reduced 500 to 550 V-J features to under 15, which were used in a naive Bayes classifier (R e1071). No statistical method was used to set the sample size in advance, and investigators knew the group allocation. According to the paper, TCR Vbeta CDR3 sequencing was carried out on about 140 peripheral blood samples, which came from 40 to 45 ophthalmopathy, 70 to 80 hyperthyroidism and about 17 progressor patients.

The receptor was derived from a woman aged 18-30 years with Graves disease. Donor details come from another sample of the same person, matched by shared clones. This receptor chain uses TRBV28 and TRBJ1-5, with no D gene named confidently. The specimen was peripheral blood mononuclear cells (PBMCs), collected at new diagnosis, from a patient treated with antithyroid drugs. This receptor carries the CDR3 CASSSYRTLSPDSNQPQHF. The nucleotide sequence reads as follows: TGTGCCAGCAGTTCCTATCGGACCCTCTCACCCGATAGCAATCAGCCCCAGCATTTT. The CDR3, completed at both ends by the reference TRBV28 and TRBJ1-5 genes, gives the full variable domain DVKVTQSSRYLVKRTGEKVFLECVQDMDHENMFWYRQDPGLGLRLIYFSYDVKMKEKGDIPEGYSVSREKKERFSLILESASTNQTSMYLCASSSYRTLSPDSNQPQHFGDGTRLSIL.